The 14 T cell receptor beta chains in this list originate from one sample, sequenced in a study of regulatory T cells in long-lasting Graves disease. Time point of the sample: newly diagnosed GD, antithyroid drugs for less than 3 months. PBMCs provided the RNA from which the TCR library was made. Arm-PCR with iRepertoire HTBI primers amplified the CDR3 regions for these TCR beta libraries. TCRdb used MiXCR to reprocess the multiplex PCR reads, holding one entry per CDR3 protein. The sample carries a few hundred thousand distinct CDR3 sequences, over 15% recorded once. The sample was also linked to a second study, of T cells in Graves' hyperthyroidism and ophthalmopathy.

The sequenced sample was peripheral blood mononuclear cells (PBMCs), obtained at new diagnosis, from a patient treated with antithyroid drugs. The receptors originated from a middle-aged man with Graves disease.

A few counts support this clonotype. This chain uses TRBV5-1 with TRBJ2-7, with 7 bases identical to TRBD2. Germline-derived CDR1 and CDR2 are SGHRS and YFSETQ. CDR3 size: 14 residues. V shed 4 bases, J shed 0 bases, and the junction held 4 bases outside the gene matches. The CDR3 sequence is CASSRERGSYEQYF. The CDR3 coding sequence is TGCGCCAGCAGCCGCGAGCGGGGCTCCTACGAGCAGTACTTC.

This clonotype occurred many times. The V gene is TRBV5-1, the J gene TRBJ2-6, with D hard to call. Germline-derived CDR1 and CDR2 are SGHRS and YFSETQ. The CDR3 loop spans 16 amino acids. Trimming removed 2 bases at V and 3 bases at J, with 12 bases between. CDR3 residues: CASSFGRSLGANVLTF. The CDR3 DNA reads TGCGCCAGCAGCTTCGGAAGGTCCCTTGGGGCCAACGTCCTGACTTTC.

This clonotype was seen at least ten times. The CDR3 spells CASSLGSSGGAGNEQFF. The CDR3 coding sequence is TGTGCCAGCAGTTTGGGGTCTAGCGGGGGGGCCGGTAATGAGCAGTTCTTC. The chain uses TRBV12-3 or TRBV12-4 and TRBJ2-1; the match to TRBD2 covers 12 bases. The length of the CDR3 is 17 residues. V was pared by 3 bases and J by 7 bases, with 10 bases of the junction left unmatched.

The table lists this clonotype with many counts. The V call is TRBV18, the J call TRBJ2-2; TRBD1 matches at 9 bases. The CDR3 is 14 amino acids. The junction had 0 bases not matched to a gene; V was cut back by 4 bases and J by 3 bases. CDR1 and CDR2 (germline): KGHSH, LQKENI. The CDR3, as DNA: TGTGCCAGCTCACGACAGGGGGACACCGGGGAGCTGTTTTTT. Protein sequence: CASSRQGDTGELFF.

The V call is TRBV4-2, the J call TRBJ1-2; TRBD1 aligns across 10 bases. The CDR3 runs 15 residues. Per the germline V gene, CDR1 is LGHNA and CDR2 is YNFKEQ. With 0 bases clipped from V and 5 bases from J, the junction kept 3 bases outside the gene matches. The CDR3 region has the DNA TGTGCCAGCAGCCAAGATCGACAGGGGGCGTATGGCTACACCTTC. Encoded protein: CASSQDRQGAYGYTF.

This clonotype was found many times. The genes are TRBV24-1 and TRBJ2-5; 9 bases align to TRBD2. Germline loops: CDR1 KGHDR, CDR2 SFDVKD. This CDR3 spans 15 amino acids. V was clipped by 9 bases and J by 3 bases; unmatched bases: 10. The CDR3 reads CATSDRRGGEETQYF. The CDR3 nucleotides read TGTGCCACCTCCGATCGGCGGGGGGGAGAAGAGACCCAGTACTTC.

This clonotype was observed at least ten times. This rearrangement joins TRBV15 to TRBJ1-1, with 8 bases fitting TRBD1. The trim removed 0 bases at V and 6 bases at J, leaving 6 bases unmatched. The CDR3 is made up of 15 amino acids. CDR1 LNHNV and CDR2 YYDKDF come from the germline V gene (reference sequence). The CDR3 sequence: CATSRDRLQGAEAFF. The DNA of the CDR3 is TGTGCCACCAGCAGAGATCGATTACAGGGGGCTGAAGCTTTCTTT.

Many counts were recorded for this clonotype. The chain uses TRBV5-1 and TRBJ2-7, with D unclear. CDR3 length: 13 residues. The ends were cut back, 2 bases at V and 3 bases at J, with 9 bases in the middle. Per the germline V gene, CDR1 is SGHRS and CDR2 is YFSETQ. CDR3 in DNA: TGCGCCAGCAGCTTACTACAGAACTACGAGCAGTACTTC. Its translation is CASSLLQNYEQYF.

The sample holds a few counts of this clonotype. A much larger clone sits a single nucleotide away, making a read error possible. The rearrangement links TRBV15 to TRBJ1-4; 11 bases fit TRBD1. The germline gives CDR1 LNHNV, CDR2 YYDKDF (reference sequence). The CDR3 has 15 amino acids. V lost 4 bases and J lost 5; bases outside the gene matches: 3. Here the CDR3 reads CATSMRTGGNEKLFF. CDR3 coding DNA: TGTGCCACCAGCATGCGGACAGGGGGCAATGAAAAACTGTTTTTT.

There are many counts of this clonotype. V gene TRBV18 combines with J gene TRBJ2-5, with no clear D. V shed 2 bases and J shed 2 bases, with 12 bases lying between them. Germline V gives CDR1 KGHSH, CDR2 LQKENI. The CDR3 loop spans 15 amino acids. The CDR3 DNA is TGTGCCAGCTCACCAACCGGGTCGAATCAAGAGACCCAGTACTTC. Protein product: CASSPTGSNQETQYF.

This clonotype occurred many times. The V and J genes are TRBV6-1 and TRBJ1-5, with a weak D call TRBD1 (5 bases). CDR3 length: 14 amino acids. Germline values: CDR1 MNHNS, CDR2 SASEGT. Trimming shortened V by 5 bases and J by 6 bases, and 14 bases separated the two germline ends. CDR3: CASSKDGTGQPQHF. For the CDR3, the DNA is TGTGCCAGCAGTAAGGACGGGACTGGTCAGCCCCAGCATTTT.

The sample holds many counts of this clonotype. This sequence joins TRBV28 and TRBJ2-1, with 7 bases that match TRBD1. The J segment lost 2 bases and the V segment lost 4 bases, leaving 5 bases of the junction unmatched. This CDR3 is built from 15 residues. CDR1 MDHEN and CDR2 SYDVKM come from the germline V gene. The CDR3 is CASSSDRAPYNEQFF. CDR3 coding DNA: TGTGCCAGCAGTTCAGACAGGGCCCCCTACAATGAGCAGTTCTTC.

The chain has TRBV6-1 and TRBJ2-5; 12 positions match TRBD2. The end of the DNA aligns better with TRBJ2-7, so the J call may be wrong. The CDR3 runs to 14 residues. CDR1 MNHNS and CDR2 SASEGT come from the germline V gene. The chain's CDR3 is CASSPRLAGDEQYF. CDR3 DNA: TGTGCCAGCAGTCCCCGACTAGCGGGAGACGAGCAGTACTTC.

This clonotype was counted a few times. The chain employs TRBV19 and TRBJ2-3; D uncertain. V gave up 3 bases and J gave up 2 bases, with 9 bases separating them. The CDR3 has 14 residues. Germline assignment: CDR1 LNHDA and CDR2 SQIVND (reference sequence). The CDR3 DNA is TGTGCCAGTAGTATGCTCGGGCTCACAGATACGCAGTATTTT. Residues: CASSMLGLTDTQYF.